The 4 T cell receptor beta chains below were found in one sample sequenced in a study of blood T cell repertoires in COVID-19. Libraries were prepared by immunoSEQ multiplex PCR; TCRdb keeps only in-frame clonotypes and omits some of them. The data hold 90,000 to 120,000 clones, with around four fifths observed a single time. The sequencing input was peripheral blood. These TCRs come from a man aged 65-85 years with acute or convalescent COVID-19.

As DNA, the CDR3 is TGTGCCAGCAGCTTGGCGGGGGACAGCCAAAACTATGGCTACACCTTC. Its translation: CASSLAGDSQNYGYTF. The gene calls are TRBV5-6 and TRBJ1-2, with TRBD1 matching 7 bases. CDR1 is SGHDT and CDR2 is YYEEEE in the germline V gene. Losses at the gene ends were 0 bases for V and 2 bases for J; bases not matched to a gene: 7. The CDR3 is made up of 16 amino acids.

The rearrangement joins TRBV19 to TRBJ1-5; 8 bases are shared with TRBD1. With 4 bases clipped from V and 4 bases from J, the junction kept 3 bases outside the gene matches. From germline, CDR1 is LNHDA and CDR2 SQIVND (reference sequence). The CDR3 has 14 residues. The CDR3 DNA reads TGTGCCAGTAGTAGGGGACAGGTGAATCAGCCCCAGCATTTT. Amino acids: CASSRGQVNQPQHF.

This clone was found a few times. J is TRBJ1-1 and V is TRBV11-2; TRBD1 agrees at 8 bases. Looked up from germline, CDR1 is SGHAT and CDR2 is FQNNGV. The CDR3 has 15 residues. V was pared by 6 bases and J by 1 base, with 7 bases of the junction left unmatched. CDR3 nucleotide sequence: TGTGCCAGCAGTTTAAAGACAGGGGAGAACACTGAAGCTTTCTTT. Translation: CASSLKTGENTEAFF.

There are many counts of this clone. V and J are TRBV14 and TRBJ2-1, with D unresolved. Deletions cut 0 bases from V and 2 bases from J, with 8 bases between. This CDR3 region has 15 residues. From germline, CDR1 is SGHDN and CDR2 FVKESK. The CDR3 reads CASSQDRRAYNEQFF. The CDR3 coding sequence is TGTGCCAGCAGCCAAGATCGTCGGGCCTACAATGAGCAGTTCTTC.